This T cell receptor (beta chain) was found in a study of human T cells and chemical hapten exposure. Overall study results and limits: DPC sensitization produced no change in TCRs with frequency above 1 in 1000.

The CDR3 contains 13 residues. V was clipped by 5 bases and J by 3 bases, with 13 bases between them. Germline V CDR1 and CDR2: SQVTM, ANQGSEA. Noted time point: patch test 1, 2 weeks after DPC sensitization. Treatment here: therapeutic diphenylcyclopropenone sensitization with weekly scalp DPC. Concerning this clonotype itself: What it recognizes is unknown.

MiXCR was run by TCRdb on the RACE reads, yielding one entry per CDR3 protein. The sample lists more than 90,000 distinct CDR3 sequences, over 9.5% occurring once. This sequence joins TRBV29-1 and TRBJ1-1, with D tentatively TRBD1 (6 bases). The source was whole blood, collected in connection with sensitization to the hapten diphenylcyclopropenone (DPC). The sequence derives from a man in his forties with alopecia areata. Some clones in this sample may be carry-over from other donors' samples. This chain's CDR3 is CSVKGTSHTEAFF. The DNA for the CDR3 is TGCAGCGTTAAGGGGACATCCCACACTGAAGCTTTCTTT.